The sequence of this TCR beta chain was determined in a study of blood T cell repertoires in COVID-19. V trimming: 4 bases; J trimming: 4 bases; junction bases outside the gene matches: 7. Germline-derived CDR1 and CDR2 are SGHKS and YYEKEE (reference sequence). The CDR3 loop spans 15 amino acids. TCRdb keeps only in-frame clones here, not all; method: immunoSEQ multiplex PCR. The profile shows around 100,000 clones, roughly nine tenths of them singletons. This sequence originates from a woman aged 60-75 years with acute or convalescent COVID-19. V and J are TRBV5-5 and TRBJ1-2; 10 bases fit TRBD1. Sequencing was done on a sample of peripheral blood. The CDR3 spells CASSGDRGQFYGYTF. The CDR3 bases are TGTGCCAGCAGCGGAGACAGGGGGCAATTCTATGGCTACACCTTC.